This T cell receptor (beta chain) stems from a study of blood T cell repertoires in COVID-19. Looking at the study overall: The United States, Italy and Spain provided the acute and convalescent COVID-19 samples.

Using immunoSEQ multiplex PCR, the repertoire was profiled, and TCRdb retains in-frame clones only, with some absent. Of hundreds of thousands of clones listed, 80% to 90% are singletons. Trimming took 1 base from V and 7 from J, leaving 19 bases between them. The CDR3 is 16 residues long. The germline CDR1 and CDR2 sequences are LNHNV and YYDKDF (reference sequence). Sequenced material: peripheral blood. The sequence derives from a man between 40 and 49 years old with acute or convalescent COVID-19. The chain uses TRBV15 and TRBJ1-2, with D possibly TRBD1 on 6 matching bases. The CDR3 spells CATSRGDVGGRGGYTF. DNA of the CDR3: TGTGCCACCAGCAGAGGAGATGTTGGGGGCAGGGGTGGCTACACCTTC. The full variable domain, its missing parts supplied by reference TRBV15 and TRBJ1-2, is DAMVIQNPRYQVTQFGKPVTLSCSQTLNHNVMYWYQQKSSQAPKLLFHYYDKDFNNEADTPDNFQSRRPNTSFCFLDIRSPGLGDTAMYLCATSRGDVGGRGGYTFGSGTRLTVV.